One and the same sample provided the 32 T cell receptor beta chains below, sequenced in a study of siplizumab effects on memory and regulatory T cells. The repertoire was sequenced with immunoSEQ multiplex PCR; TCRdb's copy has only in-frame clones and lacks some. The sample records approximately 65,000 clones, approximately 79% being singletons. The sample comprised memory CD4+ T cells sorted from blood. These receptors all stem from a human donor in good health.

J is TRBJ2-7 and V is TRBV7-9, with D maybe TRBD2 (5 bases). Germline CDR1 is SEHNR and CDR2 is FQNEAQ (reference sequence). V was clipped by 1 base and J by 3 bases, with 16 bases between them. The CDR3 covers 16 residues. In DNA form, the CDR3 reads TGTGCCAGCAGCTTAGTATCGGGCCAGACTAACTACGAGCAGTACTTC. Translation gives CASSLVSGQTNYEQYF. The full variable domain, rest sourced from reference TRBV7-9 and TRBJ2-7, is DTGVSQNPRHKITKRGQNVTFRCDPISEHNRLYWYRQTLGQGPEFLTYFQNEAQLEKSRLLSDRFSAERPKGSFSTLEIQRTEQGDSAMYLCASSLVSGQTNYEQYFGPGTRLTVT.

The CDR3 region has the DNA TGTGCCAGCAGCCGAGGGGGTAGCCTCCTCAATGAGCAGTTCTTC. Protein: CASSRGGSLLNEQFF. This rearrangement joins TRBV7-2 to TRBJ2-1; a weak D match, TRBD1 (6 bases). The CDR3 length is 15 residues. Trimming took off 5 bases at V and 6 bases at J, with 17 bases between the two ends. CDR1 and CDR2 from the germline V gene are SGHTA and FQGNSA.

The rearrangement joins TRBV11-2 to TRBJ2-3, with 8 nucleotides matching TRBD2. The germline CDR1 and CDR2 sequences are SGHAT and FQNNGV. This CDR3 spans 14 amino acids. V was clipped by 4 bases and J by 6 bases; unmatched bases: 6. Here the CDR3 DNA reads TGTGCCAGCAGCTATACGGGGGGGAAGGATACGCAGTATTTT. Translating gives CASSYTGGKDTQYF.

The V gene is TRBV6-5, the J gene TRBJ1-6; 8 nucleotides align to TRBD1. J lost 8 bases, V lost 0 bases, and 6 bases had no gene match. The CDR3 spans 16 residues. Germline assignment: CDR1 MNHEY and CDR2 SVGAGI. The CDR3 is CASSYSDQGAYSPLHF. As DNA, the CDR3 is TGTGCCAGCAGTTACTCGGATCAGGGGGCATATTCACCCCTCCACTTT.

The chain combines TRBV29-1 with TRBJ2-4; the D gene is possibly TRBD2 (6 bases). Per the germline V gene, CDR1 is SQVTM and CDR2 is ANQGSEA. The CDR3 sequence is 15 residues long. V lost 2 bases, J lost 9 bases, and 20 bases lay in between. CDR3 in DNA: TGCAGCGTTGAATCCGGGGGTTCGGCGAGTTCCATTCAGTACTTC. Translation: CSVESGGSASSIQYF. Full variable domain (remainder filled in from reference TRBV29-1 and TRBJ2-4): SAVISQKPSRDICQRGTSLTIQCQVDSQVTMMFWYRQQPGQSLTLIATANQGSEATYESGFVIDKFPISRPNLTFSTLTVSNMSPEDSSIYLCSVESGGSASSIQYFGAGTRLSVL.

The chain recombines TRBV28 with TRBJ2-1; 10 bases are a match to TRBD2. Germline CDR1 reads MDHEN; CDR2 reads SYDVKM. CDR3 length equals 15 residues. V lost 8 bases and J lost 7; bases outside the gene matches: 11. The CDR3 coding sequence is TGTGCCAGCTATGAGCGGGGGGGCGGTGTAAATGAGCAGTTCTTC. Its translation is CASYERGGGVNEQFF.

This chain joins TRBV7-4 and TRBJ1-5; D is undetermined. This CDR3 is 14 amino acids long. CDR1 is SGHVT and CDR2 is SQSDAQ in the germline V gene. Trimming cost V 3 bases and J 3 bases, with 9 bases left between them. The CDR3 sequence is CASSFQRINQPQHF. The CDR3 DNA sequence: TGTGCCAGCAGCTTCCAACGGATCAATCAGCCCCAGCATTTT. The full variable domain, rest sourced from reference TRBV7-4 and TRBJ1-5, is GAGVSQSPRYKVAKRGRDVALRCDSISGHVTLYWYRQTLGQGSEVLTYSQSDAQRDKSGRPSGRFSAERPERSVSTLKIQRTEQGDSAVYLCASSFQRINQPQHFGDGTRLSIL.

The V gene is TRBV6-5, the J gene TRBJ1-4; 7 bases match TRBD1. Germline V gene data show CDR1 as MNHEY and CDR2 as SVGAGI. Losses at the gene ends were 7 bases for V and 9 bases for J; bases not matched to a gene: 8. The length of the CDR3 is 13 residues. DNA of the CDR3: TGTGCCAGCACCGGGACAGCCAAGCAAAAACTGTTTTTT. It yields the protein CASTGTAKQKLFF.

The chain combines TRBV7-2 with TRBJ2-5, with 9 bases lining up with TRBD2. This CDR3 comprises 15 residues. The trim removed 7 bases at V and 2 bases at J, leaving 8 bases unmatched. CDR1 and CDR2 from the germline V gene are SGHTA and FQGNSA. The CDR3 DNA is TGTGCCAGCACCCCAGTAGCGGGGGTTCAAGAGACCCAGTACTTC. Amino acids: CASTPVAGVQETQYF.

The chain has TRBV10-3 and TRBJ2-3; D is uncertain. Germline V gene lookup returns CDR1 ENHRY and CDR2 SYGVKD. The CDR3 length is 12 residues. V gave up 5 bases and J gave up 6 bases, with 9 bases separating them. CDR3 protein: CAISFDSDTQYF. In nucleotides, the CDR3 is TGTGCCATCAGTTTCGACTCTGATACGCAGTATTTT.

The chain recombines TRBV5-6 with TRBJ1-6, with D hard to call. V lost 4 bases to trimming and J lost 9 bases, with 8 bases between them. CDR3 length: 12 amino acids. The germline V gene has CDR1 SGHDT and CDR2 YYEEEE. The CDR3 here is CASSPGSSPLHF. CDR3 sequence (DNA): TGTGCCAGCAGCCCGGGATCTTCACCCCTCCACTTT.

The chain employs TRBV4-2 and TRBJ2-5; 10 bases match TRBD2. The CDR3 consists of 17 residues. Germline loops: CDR1 LGHNA, CDR2 YNFKEQ. The ends lost 0 bases at V and 3 bases at J; junction bases unmatched: 7. The CDR3 DNA is TGTGCCAGCAGCCAAGATTATGGGCTAGCGGGGGAAGAGACCCAGTACTTC. Encoded protein: CASSQDYGLAGEETQYF.

J is TRBJ1-2 and V is TRBV6-5; D is perhaps TRBD1 (6 bases). The V and J ends lost 6 bases and 5 bases respectively, with 10 bases between them. This CDR3 is 12 amino acids long. CDR1 is MNHEY, CDR2 SVGAGI, per germline. CDR3: CASRRGGYGYTF. CDR3 DNA sequence: TGTGCCAGCAGGAGAGGGGGGTATGGCTACACCTTC.

V and J are TRBV11-3 and TRBJ2-1; 13 bases fit TRBD2. CDR1 is SGHNT, CDR2 YENEEA, per germline. The CDR3 covers 17 residues. After removal of 2 bases from V and 4 bases from J, the junction contained 5 bases not matched to a gene. The DNA for the CDR3 is TGTGCCAGCAGCTTAACTAGCGGGGGGGCCCTGTACAATGAGCAGTTCTTC. This translates into CASSLTSGGALYNEQFF.

This clone was detected a few times. The rearrangement uses TRBV28 and TRBJ1-2; tentatively, D is TRBD1 (6 bases). The CDR3 has 16 residues. From germline, CDR1 is MDHEN and CDR2 SYDVKM. Trimming removed 4 bases from V and 3 bases from J, with 18 bases in between. CDR3 loop: CASSWPRGAEDYGYTF. CDR3 coding DNA: TGTGCCAGCAGTTGGCCGCGGGGGGCGGAGGACTATGGCTACACCTTC.

The rearrangement uses TRBV6-5 and TRBJ1-6; no definite D call. CDR3 length: 13 amino acids. V was cut by 8 bases and J by 3 bases, with 8 bases left in between. The V gene's germline CDR1 is MNHEY and CDR2 SVGAGI. CDR3 protein: CASGRDYNSPLHF. The CDR3 region has the DNA TGTGCCAGCGGGCGGGACTATAATTCACCCCTCCACTTT.

CDR3 sequence: CASSQDVRVADTGELFF. CDR3 DNA sequence: TGTGCCAGCAGCCAAGATGTCCGGGTGGCGGACACCGGGGAGCTGTTTTTT. This chain joins TRBV14 and TRBJ2-2; D gene ambiguous. Germline V lookup: CDR1 SGHDN, CDR2 FVKESK. Trimming pared 0 bases from V and 3 bases from J, leaving 14 bases between. The CDR3 is made up of 17 amino acids. Based on the CDR3 plus reference TRBV14 and TRBJ2-2, the full variable domain is EAGVTQFPSHSVIEKGQTVTLRCDPISGHDNLYWYRRVMGKEIKFLLHFVKESKQDESGMPNNRFLAERTGGTYSTLKVQPAELEDSGVYFCASSQDVRVADTGELFFGEGSRLTVL.

The chain uses TRBV5-6 and TRBJ1-2; D not resolved. This CDR3 has 14 residues. CDR1 is SGHDT and CDR2 is YYEEEE in the germline V gene. The ends were cut back, 0 bases at V and 4 bases at J, with 10 bases in the middle. CDR3 loop: CASSLEDAGYGYTF. The CDR3, as DNA: TGTGCCAGCAGCTTGGAGGACGCAGGCTATGGCTACACCTTC.

The V gene is TRBV5-5, the J gene TRBJ2-2, with D perhaps matching TRBD1 (6 bases). The V end lost 2 bases, the J end lost 1 base, and 12 bases lay between the germline ends. This CDR3 has 16 amino acids. Germline loops: CDR1 SGHKS, CDR2 YYEKEE (reference sequence). The CDR3 region has the DNA TGTGCCAGCAGCTTCCTCTGGGGACAGAACACCGGGGAGCTGTTTTTT. Protein product: CASSFLWGQNTGELFF.

This chain joins TRBV2 and TRBJ1-1; 9 bases match TRBD1. V dropped 6 bases and J dropped 4; count of bases not matched to a gene: 6. The CDR3 is 14 residues long. CDR1 SNHLY and CDR2 FYNNEI come from the germline V gene. CDR3 nucleotide sequence: TGTGCCAGCAGAAAGGGACAGGGAATCACTGAAGCTTTCTTT. Translated, it gives CASRKGQGITEAFF.

The chain combines TRBV21-1 with TRBJ2-6; no DNA check was done on the table's D call, TRBD1. TRBV21-1 is designated a pseudogene. This CDR3 has 15 amino acids. CDR3 nucleotide sequence: TGTGCCAGCAGGACCGACAGCTCTGGGGCCAACGTCCTGACTTTC. Its translation is CASRTDSSGANVLTF.

This clone has more than one count but fewer than ten. V and J are TRBV6-5 and TRBJ1-2; D ambiguous. The germline CDR1 and CDR2 sequences are MNHEY and SVGAGI. This CDR3 spans 11 amino acids. V shed 4 bases and J shed 8 bases, with 8 bases lying between them. The CDR3 DNA sequence: TGTGCCAGCAGTTCGGTGGGCGGCTACACCTTC. This gives the protein CASSSVGGYTF.

This clone turned up a few times. V and J are TRBV7-9 and TRBJ1-2, with D unresolved. The CDR3 length is 12 residues. From germline, CDR1 is SEHNR and CDR2 FQNEAQ (reference sequence). Trimming took off 1 base at V and 7 bases at J, with 7 bases between the two ends. Here the CDR3 reads CASSLGAAGYTF. In DNA form, the CDR3 reads TGTGCCAGCAGCTTAGGGGCGGCTGGCTACACCTTC.

In its sample, this clone was seen a few times. The chain uses TRBV14 and TRBJ2-1; 9 bases align to TRBD2. Germline V gene data show CDR1 as SGHDN and CDR2 as FVKESK. This CDR3 has 19 residues. V lost 3 bases to trimming and J lost 0 bases; unmatched junction nucleotides: 12. CDR3 sequence: CASSQWLSGGFSSYNEQFF. The DNA of the CDR3 is TGTGCCAGCAGCCAGTGGCTTAGCGGGGGCTTTAGCTCCTACAATGAGCAGTTCTTC.

V gene TRBV5-1 combines with J gene TRBJ2-7; TRBD2 matches at 10 bases. J lost 0 bases, V lost 4 bases, and 4 bases had no gene match. The CDR3 contains 15 residues. Germline CDR1 SGHRS, CDR2 YFSETQ. CDR3 DNA sequence: TGCGCCAGCAGCCCTAGCGGGGGTAGCTCCTACGAGCAGTACTTC. Its translation is CASSPSGGSSYEQYF.

The chain carries TRBV5-4 and TRBJ1-1; TRBD1 might be the D (6 bases). V lost 4 bases and J lost 5, with 18 bases in between. Germline V gene data show CDR1 as SGHNT and CDR2 as YYREEE (reference sequence). The CDR3 runs to 15 residues. The CDR3 DNA reads TGTGCCAGCAGCGTTCCAGACAGGTCGACTACTGAAGCTTTCTTT. It yields the protein CASSVPDRSTTEAFF.

CDR3 sequence (DNA): TGTGCCAGCAGCCCCCACACCGGGGAGCTGTTTTTT. Its translation is CASSPHTGELFF. The chain combines TRBV11-3 with TRBJ2-2, with D unclear. The length of the CDR3 is 12 residues. Between the trimmed V and J ends, which lost 5 bases and 3 bases, there was a span of 4 bases. The germline V gene has CDR1 SGHNT and CDR2 YENEEA.

The chain has TRBV25-1 and TRBJ2-1; 7 positions agree with TRBD1. Germline V CDR1 and CDR2: MGHDK, SYGVNS. The CDR3 is 14 amino acids. The J segment lost 5 bases and the V segment lost 4 bases, leaving 5 bases of the junction unmatched. CDR3 sequence reads: CASSGWQGDNEQFF. In nucleotides, the CDR3 is TGTGCCAGCAGTGGGTGGCAGGGGGACAATGAGCAGTTCTTC.

The rearrangement joins TRBV11-2 to TRBJ1-1; 10 bases are a match to TRBD1. Germline V lookup: CDR1 SGHAT, CDR2 FQNNGV. The V gene end was trimmed by 4 bases and the J gene end by 3 bases; junction bases not matched to a gene: 5. The CDR3 consists of 15 residues. Here the CDR3 DNA reads TGTGCCAGCAGCTCCCGGGACAGGGGCGACACTGAAGCTTTCTTT. Its protein product is CASSSRDRGDTEAFF.

This clone was seen a single time. The genes are TRBV29-1 and TRBJ2-5; 9 bases agree with TRBD2. Trimming at V came to 8 bases and at J to 4 bases, leaving 8 bases not matched to a gene. The CDR3 length is 13 residues. Germline loops: CDR1 SQVTM, CDR2 ANQGSEA. CDR3 DNA: TGCAGCCCCTGGCGGGGGGGCCGAGAGACCCAGTACTTC. This encodes CSPWRGGRETQYF. Full variable domain (rest looked up from reference TRBV29-1 and TRBJ2-5): SAVISQKPSRDICQRGTSLTIQCQVDSQVTMMFWYRQQPGQSLTLIATANQGSEATYESGFVIDKFPISRPNLTFSTLTVSNMSPEDSSIYLCSPWRGGRETQYFGPGTRLLVL.

V is TRBV18 and J is TRBJ2-1, with D perhaps TRBD2 (6 bases). The CDR3 runs 13 residues. Germline V gene data show CDR1 as KGHSH and CDR2 as LQKENI. V lost 4 bases and J 3 bases, leaving 7 bases between the germline ends. This CDR3 is CASSREVYNEQFF. CDR3 bases: TGTGCCAGCTCACGGGAGGTCTACAATGAGCAGTTCTTC.

This chain connects TRBV12-5 to TRBJ1-3; a weak D match, TRBD1 (5 bases). The germline V and J ends were trimmed by 5 bases and 1 base, with 9 bases remaining between them. This CDR3 is 14 amino acids long. CDR1 is LGHNT, CDR2 FRNRAP, per germline. Written as DNA, the CDR3 is TGTGCTAGTGGTGCCAGGGTATCTGGAAACACCATATATTTT. Protein product: CASGARVSGNTIYF.